This TCR beta chain comes out of a study of CD8+CD57+ T cells in acquired aplastic anemia. Overall study: The average for DNA from sorted CD4+ and CD8+ cells was 3 to 3.5 ug.

All patients picked for sequencing had shown, by flow cytometry, an expansion of CD8+CD57+ cells. Study-wide findings and caveats: Patients and controls had CD8+ Simpson's diversity values that were not significantly distinct.

In regard to this clonotype: Its antigen is still unknown.

Profiles of TCR beta VDJ and CDR3 were generated from a genomic DNA template. Using its own MiXCR run on the reads, TCRdb lists one record per CDR3 protein. The sample lists roughly 260,000 distinct CDR3 sequences, approximately 45% occurring once. The sequenced sample was sorted CD4+, CD8+, or CD8+CD57+ T cells (not recorded which) from PBMCs. This clonotype originated in a human donor with aplastic anemia.

CDR3: CASSQRLAGGQETQYF. CDR3 in DNA: TGCGCCAGCAGCCAAAGACTAGCGGGGGGACAAGAGACCCAGTACTTC. The rearrangement links TRBV4-1 to TRBJ2-5, with 13 bases fitting TRBD2. The germline CDR1 and CDR2 sequences are MGHRA and YSYEKL. The CDR3 has 16 residues. The J segment lost 2 bases and the V segment lost 2 bases, leaving 2 bases of the junction unmatched.